The next 14 T cell receptor beta chains were all read from a single sample in a study of T cells after yellow fever vaccination. Using its own MiXCR run on the 5' RACE reads, TCRdb lists one record per CDR3 protein. The data contain approximately 550,000 distinct CDR3 sequences, less than 15% of them seen just once; the ten biggest clones take up 11% to 15%. The sample was PBMCs, taken on the day of the yellow fever booster vaccination. The origin of the receptors is a man aged 25 to 45 who received the YFV17D yellow fever vaccine.

This clonotype came up a few times. The chain joins TRBV18 to TRBJ2-7; weak D call: TRBD2 (5 bases). Germline V lookup: CDR1 KGHSH, CDR2 LQKENI. The CDR3 is made up of 14 amino acids. Trimming removed 2 bases from V and 4 bases from J, with 12 bases in between. The CDR3 coding sequence is TGTGCCAGCTCACCATTCGAGGGATCGTACGAGCAGTACTTC. Its translation: CASSPFEGSYEQYF.

This clonotype came up once. The chain links TRBV29-1 to TRBJ2-7; D ambiguous. CDR1 SQVTM and CDR2 ANQGSEA come from the germline V gene. V dropped 4 bases and J dropped 1 base, with 14 bases sitting between them. This CDR3 is built from 14 residues. DNA of the CDR3: TGCAGCGTTGCCCCGCAACACGGATCCTACGAGCAGTACTTC. Protein: CSVAPQHGSYEQYF.

This rearrangement joins TRBV7-2 to TRBJ1-4; 7 bases fit TRBD1. V was pared by 1 base and J by 7 bases, with 6 bases of the junction left unmatched. Germline CDR1 SGHTA, CDR2 FQGNSA. The CDR3 has 15 residues. This CDR3 is CASSLGQGLAEKLFF. The CDR3 nucleotides read TGTGCCAGCAGCTTAGGACAGGGTTTAGCTGAAAAACTGTTTTTT. The variable domain in full, completed from reference TRBV7-2 and TRBJ1-4, reads GAGVSQSPSNKVTEKGKDVELRCDPISGHTALYWYRQSLGQGLEFLIYFQGNSAPDKSGLPSDRFSAERTGGSVSTLTIQRTQQEDSAVYLCASSLGQGLAEKLFFGSGTQLSVL.

The chain recombines TRBV7-2 with TRBJ1-1, with D unresolved. Germline CDR1 SGHTA, CDR2 FQGNSA. The V end lost 2 bases, the J end lost 4 bases, and 11 bases lay between the germline ends. The CDR3 covers 14 residues. The DNA for the CDR3 is TGTGCCAGCAGCTTAAAGAAAACGGGCACTGAAGCTTTCTTT. It translates to CASSLKKTGTEAFF.

The table lists this clonotype with many counts. The V gene is TRBV19, the J gene TRBJ1-6; tentatively, D is TRBD1 (6 bases). CDR3 length equals 15 residues. With 4 bases removed from V and 9 bases from J, the gap between germline ends came to 16 bases. Germline loops: CDR1 LNHDA, CDR2 SQIVND (reference sequence). Written as DNA, the CDR3 is TGTGCCAGTAGTACGCGGACAGCTGGGGGTTCACCCCTCCACTTT. It specifies CASSTRTAGGSPLHF.

The chain combines TRBV28 with TRBJ2-7, with 8 bases identical to TRBD1. V was pared by 6 bases and J by 0 bases, with 4 bases of the junction left unmatched. Germline lookup yields CDR1 MDHEN and CDR2 SYDVKM. This CDR3 region has 14 residues. CDR3 in amino acids: CASSTQGVSYEQYF. The CDR3 bases are TGTGCCAGCAGCACACAGGGGGTCTCCTACGAGCAGTACTTC.

This clonotype was found many times. The gene calls are TRBV6-5 and TRBJ2-3; TRBD1 is a possible D gene (5 bases). Per germline, CDR1 MNHEY and CDR2 SVGAGI. The CDR3 length is 15 residues. The ends were cut back, 2 bases at V and 4 bases at J, with 13 bases in the middle. The CDR3 protein is CASSYATGVADTQYF. CDR3 in DNA: TGTGCCAGCAGTTACGCCACAGGCGTAGCAGATACGCAGTATTTT.

At least ten counts were recorded for this clonotype. This chain connects TRBV27 to TRBJ2-3; 9 positions agree with TRBD1. The CDR3 is 15 amino acids. Germline lookup yields CDR1 MNHEY and CDR2 SMNVEV (reference sequence). J was trimmed by 4 bases and V by 2 bases; bases with no gene match: 4. DNA of the CDR3: TGTGCCAGCAGTTTACCGGGACAGGGAGCAGATACGCAGTATTTT. As protein: CASSLPGQGADTQYF.

This clonotype was seen a few times. V gene TRBV2 combines with J gene TRBJ2-3; tentative D call: TRBD1 (6 bases). With 1 base removed from V and 2 bases from J, the gap between germline ends came to 10 bases. The CDR3 consists of 15 residues. Germline V gives CDR1 SNHLY, CDR2 FYNNEI. CDR3 DNA sequence: TGTGCCAGCAGTGAAGAGGGGGACAACACAGATACGCAGTATTTT. Amino acid sequence: CASSEEGDNTDTQYF.

The CDR3 nucleotides are TGCAGTGCTCTGGACACAATGAGTGATACTTTCTTT. It yields the protein CSALDTMSDTFF. The rearrangement uses TRBV20-1 and TRBJ1-1; tentative D call: TRBD1 (5 bases). With 5 bases removed from V and 12 bases from J, the gap between germline ends came to 19 bases. In germline, CDR1 is DFQATT, CDR2 SNEGSKA (reference sequence). CDR3 length: 12 residues.

This clonotype appeared many times. The rearrangement joins TRBV29-1 to TRBJ1-6; TRBD1 might be the D (6 bases). The CDR3 consists of 19 residues. Trimming removed 0 bases at V and 10 bases at J, with 28 bases between. CDR1 SQVTM and CDR2 ANQGSEA come from the germline V gene. This CDR3 is CSVEDRLLRSGTGGSPLHF. CDR3 coding DNA: TGCAGCGTTGAAGATAGACTTTTAAGGTCCGGGACCGGGGGCTCACCCCTCCACTTT.

This clonotype was observed at least ten times. The chain recombines TRBV12-3 or TRBV12-4 with TRBJ2-1; D is unclear. The CDR3 runs 12 residues. The germline V and J ends were trimmed by 3 bases and 9 bases, with 9 bases remaining between them. CDR3 protein: CASSFHSAEQFF. CDR3 coding DNA: TGTGCCAGCAGTTTTCACTCCGCTGAGCAGTTCTTC.

This clonotype showed up just a few times. J is TRBJ1-1 and V is TRBV4-3; D gene unclear. The CDR3 runs to 11 residues. Germline assignment: CDR1 LGHNA and CDR2 YSLEER. V lost 6 bases, J lost 6 bases, and 8 bases lay in between. The DNA of the CDR3 is TGCGCCAGCAGTGCCGGACCTGAAGCTTTCTTT. Translation gives CASSAGPEAFF.

This clonotype was seen more than once but under ten times. The chain couples TRBV7-2 to TRBJ2-5; 8 positions match TRBD1. The V gene's germline CDR1 is SGHTA and CDR2 FQGNSA. CDR3 size: 16 residues. The V segment lost 5 bases and the J segment 2 bases; nucleotides outside the gene matches: 10. The CDR3 DNA reads as TGTGCCAGCAGCCTCCTCACTCGGGACAGGCAAGAGACCCAGTACTTC. Protein: CASSLLTRDRQETQYF.